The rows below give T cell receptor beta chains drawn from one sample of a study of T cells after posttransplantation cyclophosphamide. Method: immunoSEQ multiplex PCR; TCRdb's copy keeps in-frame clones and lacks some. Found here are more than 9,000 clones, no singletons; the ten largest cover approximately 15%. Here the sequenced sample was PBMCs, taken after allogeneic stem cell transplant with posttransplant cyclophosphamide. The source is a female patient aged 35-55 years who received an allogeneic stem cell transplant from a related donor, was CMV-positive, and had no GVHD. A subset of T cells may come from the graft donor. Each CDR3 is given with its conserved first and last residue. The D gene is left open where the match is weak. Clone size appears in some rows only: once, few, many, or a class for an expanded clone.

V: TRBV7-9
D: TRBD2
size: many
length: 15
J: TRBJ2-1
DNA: TGTGCCAGCAGCTTAACTAGCGGGAGGTACGTTGAGCAGTTCTTC
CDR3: CASSLTSGRYVEQFF

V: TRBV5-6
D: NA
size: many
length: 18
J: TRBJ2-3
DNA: TGTGCCAGCAGCCAAACCCGGCGGCGGAGCGTAAACACAGATACGCAGTATTTT
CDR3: CASSQTRRRSVNTDTQYF

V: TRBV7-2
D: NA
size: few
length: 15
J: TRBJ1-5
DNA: TGTGCCAGCAGCTTAGTCGGCGGGGGCAATCATCCCCAGCATTTT
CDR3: CASSLVGGGNHPQHF

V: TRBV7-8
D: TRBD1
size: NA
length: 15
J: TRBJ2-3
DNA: TGTGCCAGCAGCCAACAGGGGGCCCGGACAGATACGCAGTATTTT
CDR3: CASSQQGARTDTQYF

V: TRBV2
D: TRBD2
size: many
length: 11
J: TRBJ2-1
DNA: TGTGCCAGCAGTACTAGCGCTGAGCAGTTCTTC
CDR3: CASSTSAEQFF

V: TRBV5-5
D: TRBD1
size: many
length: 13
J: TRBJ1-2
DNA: TGTGCCAGCAGCAAAGACAGGGATGGTGGCTACACCTTC
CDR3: CASSKDRDGGYTF

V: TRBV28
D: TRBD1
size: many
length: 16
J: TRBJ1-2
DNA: TGTGCCAGCAGTTTCCGGTGGGACAGGGGGGACTATGGCTACACCTTC
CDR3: CASSFRWDRGDYGYTF

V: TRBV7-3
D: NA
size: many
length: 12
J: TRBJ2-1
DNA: TGTGCCAGCAGCTTAAATAACAATGAGCAGTTCTTC
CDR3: CASSLNNNEQFF

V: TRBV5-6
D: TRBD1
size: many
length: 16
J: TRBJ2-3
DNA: TGTGCCAGCAGCTTGGTTGGGACAGGTTCCACAGATACGCAGTATTTT
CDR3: CASSLVGTGSTDTQYF

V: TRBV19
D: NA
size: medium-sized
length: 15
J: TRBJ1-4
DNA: TGTGCCAGTAGCCCCCAACAGGGACGGGGTGAAAAACTGTTTTTT
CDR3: CASSPQQGRGEKLFF

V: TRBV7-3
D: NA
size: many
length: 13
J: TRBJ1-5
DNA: TGTGCCAGCAGCCCGGGGAACAATCAGCCCCAGCATTTT
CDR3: CASSPGNNQPQHF

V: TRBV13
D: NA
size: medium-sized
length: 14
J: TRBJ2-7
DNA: TGTGCCAGCAGTCGCGGGACAGACGCCTACGAGCAGTACTTC
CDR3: CASSRGTDAYEQYF

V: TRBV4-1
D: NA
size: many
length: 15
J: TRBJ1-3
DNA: TGCGCCAGCAGCCAAGTTGTCTTCTCTGGAAACACCATATATTTT
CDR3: CASSQVVFSGNTIYF

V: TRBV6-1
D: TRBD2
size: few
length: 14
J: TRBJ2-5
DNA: TGTGCCAGCAGTGGATCGGGGGGGCCGGAGACCCAGTACTTC
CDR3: CASSGSGGPETQYF

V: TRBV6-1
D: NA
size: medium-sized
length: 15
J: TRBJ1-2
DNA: TGTGCCAGCATCGAGATCGGCAGCGGGCCGTATGGCTACACCTTC
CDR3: CASIEIGSGPYGYTF

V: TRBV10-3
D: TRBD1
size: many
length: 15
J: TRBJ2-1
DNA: TGTGCCATCAGTCGTCAGGGGGCAACCTACAATGAGCAGTTCTTC
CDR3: CAISRQGATYNEQFF

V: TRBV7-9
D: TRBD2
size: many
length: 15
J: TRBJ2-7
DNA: TGTGCCAGCAGCGTGACTAGCGGGCATCTCTACGAGCAGTACTTC
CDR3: CASSVTSGHLYEQYF

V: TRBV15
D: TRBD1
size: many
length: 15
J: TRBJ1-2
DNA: TGTGCCACCAGCAGGGACAGGGGTAGGAACTATGGCTACACCTTC
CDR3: CATSRDRGRNYGYTF

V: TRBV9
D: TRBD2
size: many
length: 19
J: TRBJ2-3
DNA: TGTGCCAGCAGCGTATTCGGACTAGCGGGAGAGGATCTAACAGATACGCAGTATTTT
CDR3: CASSVFGLAGEDLTDTQYF

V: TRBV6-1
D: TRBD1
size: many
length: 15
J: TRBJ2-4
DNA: TGTGCCAGCAGGCCGGGACAGGGATCCAAAAACATTCAGTACTTC
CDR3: CASRPGQGSKNIQYF

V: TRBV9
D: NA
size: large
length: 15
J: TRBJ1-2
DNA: TGTGCCAGCAGCCCAACAGGCACTGCTAACTATGGCTACACCTTC
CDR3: CASSPTGTANYGYTF

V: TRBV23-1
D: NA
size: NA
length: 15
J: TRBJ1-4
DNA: TGCGCCAGCAGTCTCACGGTCCGGACTAATGAAAAACTGTTTTTT
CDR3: CASSLTVRTNEKLFF

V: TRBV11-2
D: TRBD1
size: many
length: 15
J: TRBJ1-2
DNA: TGTGCCAGCAGCTTACCGGGACAGGGACCTTATGGCTACACCTTC
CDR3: CASSLPGQGPYGYTF

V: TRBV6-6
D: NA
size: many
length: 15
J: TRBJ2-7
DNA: TGTGCCAGCAGTTACTCGGGCAGGGCAGCCTACGAGCAGTACTTC
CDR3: CASSYSGRAAYEQYF

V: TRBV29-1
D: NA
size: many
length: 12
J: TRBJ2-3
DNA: TGCAGCGTTGACGGGGGCACAGATACGCAGTATTTT
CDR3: CSVDGGTDTQYF

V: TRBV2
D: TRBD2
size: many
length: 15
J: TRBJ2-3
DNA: TGTGCCAGCAGTAAAAACCGGGAGGGCACAGATACGCAGTATTTT
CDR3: CASSKNREGTDTQYF